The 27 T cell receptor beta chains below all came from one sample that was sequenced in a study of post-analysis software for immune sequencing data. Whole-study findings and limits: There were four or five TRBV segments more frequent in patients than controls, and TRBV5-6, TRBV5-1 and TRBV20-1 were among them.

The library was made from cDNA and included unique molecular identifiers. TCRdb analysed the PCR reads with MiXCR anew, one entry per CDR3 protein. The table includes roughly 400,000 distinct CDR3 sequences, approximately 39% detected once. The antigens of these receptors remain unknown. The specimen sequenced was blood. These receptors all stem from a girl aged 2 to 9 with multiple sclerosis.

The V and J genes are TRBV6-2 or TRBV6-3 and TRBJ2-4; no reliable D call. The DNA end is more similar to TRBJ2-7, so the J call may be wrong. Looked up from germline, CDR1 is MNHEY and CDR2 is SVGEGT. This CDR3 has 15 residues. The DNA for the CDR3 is TGTGCCAGCAGCCCCTTCCTACCCGGAACCTACGAGCAGTACTTC. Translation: CASSPFLPGTYEQYF.

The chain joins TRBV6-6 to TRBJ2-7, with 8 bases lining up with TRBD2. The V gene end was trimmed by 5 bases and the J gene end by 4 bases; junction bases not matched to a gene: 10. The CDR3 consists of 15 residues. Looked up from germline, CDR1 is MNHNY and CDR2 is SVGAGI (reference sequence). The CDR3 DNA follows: TGTGCCAGCAGTCAAAATCGCGGGAGGAGATACGAGCAGTACTTC. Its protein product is CASSQNRGRRYEQYF.

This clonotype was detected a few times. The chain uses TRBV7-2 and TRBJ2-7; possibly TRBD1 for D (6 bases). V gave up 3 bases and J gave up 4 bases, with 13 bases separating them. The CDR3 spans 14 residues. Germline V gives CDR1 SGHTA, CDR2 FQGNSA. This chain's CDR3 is CASSLGAGRYEQYF. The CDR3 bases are TGTGCCAGCAGCTTGGGGGCAGGAAGATACGAGCAGTACTTC.

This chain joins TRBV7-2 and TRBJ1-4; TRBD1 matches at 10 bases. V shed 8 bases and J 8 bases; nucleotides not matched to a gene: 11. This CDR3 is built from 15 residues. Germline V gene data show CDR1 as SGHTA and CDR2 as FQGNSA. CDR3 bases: TGTGCCAGCGGATTGCGTCCGGGACAGGGGGAAAAACTGTTTTTT. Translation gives CASGLRPGQGEKLFF.

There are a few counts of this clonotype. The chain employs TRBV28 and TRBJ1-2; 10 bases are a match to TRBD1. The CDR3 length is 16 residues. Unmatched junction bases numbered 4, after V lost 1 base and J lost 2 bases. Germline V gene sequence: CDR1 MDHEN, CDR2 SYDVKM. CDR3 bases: TGTGCCAGCAGTTTATATGACAGGGGGCGCAACTATGGCTACACCTTC. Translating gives CASSLYDRGRNYGYTF.

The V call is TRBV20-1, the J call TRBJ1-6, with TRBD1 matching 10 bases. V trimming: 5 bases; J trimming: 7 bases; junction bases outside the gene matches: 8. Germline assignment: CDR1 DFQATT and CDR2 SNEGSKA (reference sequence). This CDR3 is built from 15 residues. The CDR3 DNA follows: TGCAGTGCTTCGACAGGGGGCGTCTGGAATTCACCCCTCCACTTT. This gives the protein CSASTGGVWNSPLHF.

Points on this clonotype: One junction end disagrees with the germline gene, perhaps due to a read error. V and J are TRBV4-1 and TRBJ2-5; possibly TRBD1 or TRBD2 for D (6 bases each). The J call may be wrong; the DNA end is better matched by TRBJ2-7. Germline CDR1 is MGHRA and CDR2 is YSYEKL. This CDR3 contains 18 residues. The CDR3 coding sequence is TGCGCTAGCAGCCAAGCACCCCGAGGGGGGTTTATATCCTACGAGCAGTACTTC. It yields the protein CASSQAPRGGFISYEQYF.

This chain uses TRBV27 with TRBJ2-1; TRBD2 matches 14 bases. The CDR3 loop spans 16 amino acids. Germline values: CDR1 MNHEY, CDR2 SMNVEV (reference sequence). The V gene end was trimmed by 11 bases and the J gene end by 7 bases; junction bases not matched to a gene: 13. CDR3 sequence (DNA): TGTGCCGGCTATCCTGCGACTAGCGGGAGGGCTAATGAGCAGTTCTTC. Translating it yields CAGYPATSGRANEQFF.

CDR3 amino acids: CASSLVLGDTQYF. The CDR3 DNA reads as TGTGCCAGCAGTTTGGTTCTCGGTGATACGCAGTATTTT. The gene calls are TRBV12-3 or TRBV12-4 and TRBJ2-3; D uncertain. Trimming stripped 3 bases from V and 6 bases from J, with 10 bases between. CDR3 length: 13 amino acids.

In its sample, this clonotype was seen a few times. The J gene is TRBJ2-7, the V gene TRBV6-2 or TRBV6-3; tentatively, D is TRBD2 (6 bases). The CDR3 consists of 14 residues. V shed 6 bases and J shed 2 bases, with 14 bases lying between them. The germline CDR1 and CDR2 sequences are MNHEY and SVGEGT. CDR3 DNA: TGTGCCAGCAGAGGTGGAGCGGGTACCTACGAGCAGTACTTC. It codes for CASRGGAGTYEQYF.

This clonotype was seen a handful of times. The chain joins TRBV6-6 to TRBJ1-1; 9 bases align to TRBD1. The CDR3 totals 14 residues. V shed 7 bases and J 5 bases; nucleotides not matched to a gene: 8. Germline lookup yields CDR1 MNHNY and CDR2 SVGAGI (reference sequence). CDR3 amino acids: CASTMGQGVTEAFF. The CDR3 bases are TGTGCCAGCACAATGGGACAGGGAGTAACTGAAGCTTTCTTT.

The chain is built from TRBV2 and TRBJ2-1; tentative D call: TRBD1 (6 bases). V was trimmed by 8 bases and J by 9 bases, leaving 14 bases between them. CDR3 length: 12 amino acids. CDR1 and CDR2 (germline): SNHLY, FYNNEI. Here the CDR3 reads CASGPGVGEQFF. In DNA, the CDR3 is TGTGCCAGCGGTCCAGGGGTCGGTGAGCAGTTCTTC.

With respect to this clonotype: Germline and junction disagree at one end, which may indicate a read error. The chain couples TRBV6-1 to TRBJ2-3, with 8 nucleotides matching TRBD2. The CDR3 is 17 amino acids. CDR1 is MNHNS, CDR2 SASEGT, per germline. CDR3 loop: CTSSESLLAGGTDTQYF. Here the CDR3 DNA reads TGTACCAGCAGTGAAAGCCTTTTGGCGGGGGGAACAGATACGCAGTATTTT.

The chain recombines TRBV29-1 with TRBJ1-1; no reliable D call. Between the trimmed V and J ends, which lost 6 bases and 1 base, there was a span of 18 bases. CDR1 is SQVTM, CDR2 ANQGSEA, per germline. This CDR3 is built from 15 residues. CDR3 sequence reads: CSVRPRLNPNTEAFF. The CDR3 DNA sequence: TGCAGCGTCCGGCCGAGACTGAACCCGAACACTGAAGCTTTCTTT.

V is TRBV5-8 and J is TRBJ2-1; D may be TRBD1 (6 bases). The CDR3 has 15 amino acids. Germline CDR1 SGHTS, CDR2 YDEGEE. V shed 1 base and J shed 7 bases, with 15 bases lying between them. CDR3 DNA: TGTGCCAGCAGCTTGAGGGTCAGGGGCCTGAATGAGCAGTTCTTC. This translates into CASSLRVRGLNEQFF.

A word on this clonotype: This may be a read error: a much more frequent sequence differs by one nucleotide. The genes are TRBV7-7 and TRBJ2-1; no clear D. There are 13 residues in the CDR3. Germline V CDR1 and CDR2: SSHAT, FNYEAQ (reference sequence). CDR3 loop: CASSLDSYNGQFF. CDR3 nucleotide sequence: TGTGCCAGCAGCTTAGACTCCTACAATGGGCAGTTCTTC.

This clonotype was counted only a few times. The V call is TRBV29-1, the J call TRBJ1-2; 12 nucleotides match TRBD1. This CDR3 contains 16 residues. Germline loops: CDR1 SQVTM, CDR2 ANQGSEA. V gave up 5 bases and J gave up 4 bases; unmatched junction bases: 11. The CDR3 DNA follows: TGCAGCGTTCTCCGGGACAGGGGGCGCACGGGCTATGGCTACACCTTC. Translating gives CSVLRDRGRTGYGYTF. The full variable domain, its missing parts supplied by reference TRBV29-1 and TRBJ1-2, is SAVISQKPSRDICQRGTSLTIQCQVDSQVTMMFWYRQQPGQSLTLIATANQGSEATYESGFVIDKFPISRPNLTFSTLTVSNMSPEDSSIYLCSVLRDRGRTGYGYTFGSGTRLTVV.

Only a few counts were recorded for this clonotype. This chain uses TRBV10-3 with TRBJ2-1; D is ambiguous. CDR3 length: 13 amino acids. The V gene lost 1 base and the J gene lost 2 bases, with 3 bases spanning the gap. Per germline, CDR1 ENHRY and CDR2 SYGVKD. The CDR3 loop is CAISEFPYNEQFF. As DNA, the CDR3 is TGTGCCATCAGTGAGTTTCCCTACAATGAGCAGTTCTTC.

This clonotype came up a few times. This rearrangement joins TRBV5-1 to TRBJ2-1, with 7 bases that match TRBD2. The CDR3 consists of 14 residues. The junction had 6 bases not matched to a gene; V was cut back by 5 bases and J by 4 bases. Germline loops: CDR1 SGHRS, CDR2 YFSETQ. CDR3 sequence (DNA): TGCGCCAGCAGGATTGCGGGGGAATACAATGAGCAGTTCTTC. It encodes CASRIAGEYNEQFF.

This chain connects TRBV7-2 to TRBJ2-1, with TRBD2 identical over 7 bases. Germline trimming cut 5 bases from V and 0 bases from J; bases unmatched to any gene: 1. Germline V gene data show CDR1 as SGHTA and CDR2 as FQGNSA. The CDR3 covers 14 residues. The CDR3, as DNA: TGTGCCAGCAGCCCTAGCGGCTCCTACAATGAGCAGTTCTTC. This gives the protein CASSPSGSYNEQFF.

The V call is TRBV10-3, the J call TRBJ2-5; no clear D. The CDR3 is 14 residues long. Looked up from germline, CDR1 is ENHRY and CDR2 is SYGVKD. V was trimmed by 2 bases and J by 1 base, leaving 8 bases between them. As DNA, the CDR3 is TGTGCCATCAGTGAGGGCAGAACCCAAGAGACCCAGTACTTC. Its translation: CAISEGRTQETQYF.

The CDR3 protein is CASSLMPAGGYNEQFF. CDR3 sequence (DNA): TGTGCCAGCAGCTTAATGCCAGCGGGGGGCTACAATGAGCAGTTCTTC. The V gene is TRBV7-3, the J gene TRBJ2-1; TRBD2 aligns across 9 bases. J was trimmed by 3 bases and V by 1 base; bases with no gene match: 4. Germline loops: CDR1 SGHTA, CDR2 FQGTGA. The CDR3 sequence is 16 residues long.

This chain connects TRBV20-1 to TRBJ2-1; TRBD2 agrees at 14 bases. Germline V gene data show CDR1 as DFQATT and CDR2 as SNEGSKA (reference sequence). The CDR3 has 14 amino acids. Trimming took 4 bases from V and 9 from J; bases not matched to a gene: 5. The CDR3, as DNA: TGCAGTGCTACGGGACTAGCGGGAGTTCTTGAGCAGTTCTTC. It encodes CSATGLAGVLEQFF.

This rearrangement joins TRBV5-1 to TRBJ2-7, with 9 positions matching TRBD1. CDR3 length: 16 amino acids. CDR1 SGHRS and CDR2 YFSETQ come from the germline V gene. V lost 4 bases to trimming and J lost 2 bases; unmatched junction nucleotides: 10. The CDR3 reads CASSLGQGRLTYEQYF. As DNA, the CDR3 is TGCGCCAGCAGCCTAGGACAGGGGCGATTGACCTACGAGCAGTACTTC.

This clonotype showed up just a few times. The DNA of the CDR3 is TGCAGCGTTGAGGACCGTAGACTTTCCGGTACGCAGTATTTT. Protein product: CSVEDRRLSGTQYF. The V and J genes are TRBV29-1 and TRBJ2-3; D remains unclear. Germline V CDR1 and CDR2: SQVTM, ANQGSEA. This CDR3 region has 14 residues. Trimming stripped 3 bases from V and 8 bases from J, with 18 bases between.

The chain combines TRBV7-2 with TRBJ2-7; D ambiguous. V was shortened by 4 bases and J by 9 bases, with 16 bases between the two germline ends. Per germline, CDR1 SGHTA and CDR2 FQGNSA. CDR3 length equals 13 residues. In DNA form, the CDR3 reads TGTGCCAGCAGCTCCCGACCCGTTTTAGGGCAGTACTTC. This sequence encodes CASSSRPVLGQYF.

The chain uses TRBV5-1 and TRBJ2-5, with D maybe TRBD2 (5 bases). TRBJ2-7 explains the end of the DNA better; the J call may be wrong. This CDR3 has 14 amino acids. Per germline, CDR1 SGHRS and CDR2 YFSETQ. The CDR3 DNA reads TGCGCCAGCAGCTTGAAATTAGCGCAGGACGAGCAGTACTTC. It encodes CASSLKLAQDEQYF.